This TCR beta chain was recovered during a study of T cells after yellow fever vaccination. On this clonotype itself: No antigen is known for it. The junction differs from germline at one of its ends, possibly a read error.

CDR1 and CDR2 (germline): SQVTM, ANQGSEA. CDR3 length: 13 amino acids. TCRdb analysed the 5' RACE reads with MiXCR anew, one entry per CDR3 protein. Among hundreds of thousands of distinct CDR3 sequences listed, 18% were seen once. Whole-study results and caveats: The CD4 compartment and the CD8 compartment contained a small share of clonotypes in common. Although the secondary response was weaker, it peaked faster, at day 5 versus 15. Reappearance after the booster was observed for most primary-vaccination clones (roughly 96% CD4, about 90% CD8).

This receptor was identified in a man aged 18 to 30 who received the YFV17D yellow fever vaccine. V and J are TRBV29-1 and TRBJ2-7; 7 bases are a match to TRBD1. Source: PBMCs, taken before the yellow fever booster vaccination. CDR3 sequence reads: CSVELDRADEQYF. In DNA form, the CDR3 reads TGCAGCGTTGAATTAGACAGGGCAGACGAGCAGTACTTT.